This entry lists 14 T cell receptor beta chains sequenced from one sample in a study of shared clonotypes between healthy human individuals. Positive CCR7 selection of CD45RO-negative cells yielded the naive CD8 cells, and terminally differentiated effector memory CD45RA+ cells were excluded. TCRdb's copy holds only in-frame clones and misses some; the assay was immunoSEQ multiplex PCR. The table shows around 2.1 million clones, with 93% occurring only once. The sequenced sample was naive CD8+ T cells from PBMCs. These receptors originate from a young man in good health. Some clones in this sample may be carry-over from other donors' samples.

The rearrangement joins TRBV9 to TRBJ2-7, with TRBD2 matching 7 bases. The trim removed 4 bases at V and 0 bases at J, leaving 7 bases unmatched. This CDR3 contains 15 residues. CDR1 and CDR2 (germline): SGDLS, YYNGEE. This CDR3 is CASSQSGGSSYEQYF. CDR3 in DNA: TGTGCCAGCAGCCAAAGTGGCGGGAGCTCCTACGAGCAGTACTTC.

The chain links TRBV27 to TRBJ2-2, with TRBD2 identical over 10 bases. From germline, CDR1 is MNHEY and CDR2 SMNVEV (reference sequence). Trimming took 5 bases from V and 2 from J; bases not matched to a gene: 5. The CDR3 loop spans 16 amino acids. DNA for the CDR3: TGTGCCAGCAGTCTTGGACTAGCGGCCAACACCGGGGAGCTGTTTTTT. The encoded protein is CASSLGLAANTGELFF.

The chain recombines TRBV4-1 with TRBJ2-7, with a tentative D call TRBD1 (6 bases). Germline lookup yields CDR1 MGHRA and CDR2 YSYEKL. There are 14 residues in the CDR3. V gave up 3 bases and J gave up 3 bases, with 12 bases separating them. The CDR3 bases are TGCGCCAGCAGCCACCGGGACACAGACTACGAGCAGTACTTC. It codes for CASSHRDTDYEQYF.

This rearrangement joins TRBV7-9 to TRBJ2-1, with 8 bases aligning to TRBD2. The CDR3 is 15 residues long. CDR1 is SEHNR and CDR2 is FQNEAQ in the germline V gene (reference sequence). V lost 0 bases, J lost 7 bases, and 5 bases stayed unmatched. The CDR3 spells CASSLAQREWNEQFF. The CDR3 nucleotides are TGTGCCAGCAGCTTAGCCCAGCGGGAGTGGAATGAGCAGTTCTTC.

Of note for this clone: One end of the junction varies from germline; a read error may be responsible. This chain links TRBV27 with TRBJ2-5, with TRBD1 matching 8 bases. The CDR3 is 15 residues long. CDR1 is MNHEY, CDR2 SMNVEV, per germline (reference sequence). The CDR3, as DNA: TGTGCCAGCAGTTTAGTGCGGACAGGGAAAGAGACACAGTACTTC. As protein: CASSLVRTGKETQYF.

The CDR3 loop reads CATSRGGQYTGELFF. In DNA form, the CDR3 reads TGTGCCACCAGCAGAGGGGGACAGTACACCGGGGAGCTGTTTTTT. V usage is TRBV15 and J usage is TRBJ2-2; 7 bases are shared with TRBD1. The V gene end was trimmed by 1 base and the J gene end by 3 bases; junction bases not matched to a gene: 2. Germline V gives CDR1 LNHNV, CDR2 YYDKDF (reference sequence). This CDR3 contains 15 residues.

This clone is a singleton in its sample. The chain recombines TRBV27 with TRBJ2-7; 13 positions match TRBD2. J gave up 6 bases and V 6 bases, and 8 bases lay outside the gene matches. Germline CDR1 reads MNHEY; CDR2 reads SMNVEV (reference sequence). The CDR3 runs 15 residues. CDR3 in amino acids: CASSPNGLAGAEQYF. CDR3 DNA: TGTGCCAGCAGCCCGAACGGACTAGCGGGAGCCGAGCAGTACTTC.

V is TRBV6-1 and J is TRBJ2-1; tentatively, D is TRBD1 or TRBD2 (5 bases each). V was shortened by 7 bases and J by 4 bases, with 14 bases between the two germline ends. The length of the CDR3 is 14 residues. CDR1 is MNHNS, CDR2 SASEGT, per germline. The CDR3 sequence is CASTGDWGYNEQFF. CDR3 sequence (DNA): TGTGCCAGCACCGGCGATTGGGGGTACAATGAGCAGTTCTTC.

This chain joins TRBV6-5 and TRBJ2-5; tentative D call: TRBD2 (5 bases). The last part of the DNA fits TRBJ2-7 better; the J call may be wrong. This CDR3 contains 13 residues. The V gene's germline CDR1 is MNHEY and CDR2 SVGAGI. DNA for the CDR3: TGTGCCAGCAGGGACTTCCCTACGAGCGAGCAGTACTTC. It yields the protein CASRDFPTSEQYF.

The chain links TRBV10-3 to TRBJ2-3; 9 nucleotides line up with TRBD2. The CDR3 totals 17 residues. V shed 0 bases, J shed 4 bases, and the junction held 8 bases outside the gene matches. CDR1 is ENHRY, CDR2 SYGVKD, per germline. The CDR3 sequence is CAISESSASGNADTQYF. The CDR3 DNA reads TGTGCCATCAGTGAGTCTTCCGCTAGCGGGAACGCAGATACGCAGTATTTT.

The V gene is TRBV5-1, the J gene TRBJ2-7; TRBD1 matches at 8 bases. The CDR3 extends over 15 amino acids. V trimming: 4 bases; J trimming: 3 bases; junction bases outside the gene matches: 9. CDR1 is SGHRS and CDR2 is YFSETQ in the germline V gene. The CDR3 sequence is CASSTGQGPIYEQYF. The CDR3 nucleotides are TGCGCCAGCAGCACAGGACAGGGTCCCATCTACGAGCAGTACTTC.

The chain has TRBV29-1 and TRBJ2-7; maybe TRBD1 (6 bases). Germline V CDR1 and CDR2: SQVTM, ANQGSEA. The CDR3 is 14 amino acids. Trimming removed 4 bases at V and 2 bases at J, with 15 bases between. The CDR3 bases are TGCAGCGTTGGTCTCCGGGACACCACCTACGAGCAGTACTTC. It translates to CSVGLRDTTYEQYF.

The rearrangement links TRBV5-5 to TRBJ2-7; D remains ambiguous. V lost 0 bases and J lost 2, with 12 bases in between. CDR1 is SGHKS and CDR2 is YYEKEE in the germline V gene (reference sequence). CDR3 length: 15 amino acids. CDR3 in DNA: TGTGCCAGCAGCTTGGTGGCAGACTCTACCTACGAGCAGTACTTC. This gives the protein CASSLVADSTYEQYF. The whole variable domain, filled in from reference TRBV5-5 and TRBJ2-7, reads DAGVTQSPTHLIKTRGQQVTLRCSPISGHKSVSWYQQVLGQGPQFIFQYYEKEERGRGNFPDRFSARQFPNYSSELNVNALLLGDSALYLCASSLVADSTYEQYFGPGTRLTVT.

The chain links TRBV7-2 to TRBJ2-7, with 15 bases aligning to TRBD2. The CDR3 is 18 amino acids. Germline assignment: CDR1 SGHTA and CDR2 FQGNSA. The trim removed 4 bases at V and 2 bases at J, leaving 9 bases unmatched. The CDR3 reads CASSSYGTSGRLTYEQYF. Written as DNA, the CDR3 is TGTGCCAGCAGCTCCTACGGGACTAGCGGGAGGCTGACCTACGAGCAGTACTTC.